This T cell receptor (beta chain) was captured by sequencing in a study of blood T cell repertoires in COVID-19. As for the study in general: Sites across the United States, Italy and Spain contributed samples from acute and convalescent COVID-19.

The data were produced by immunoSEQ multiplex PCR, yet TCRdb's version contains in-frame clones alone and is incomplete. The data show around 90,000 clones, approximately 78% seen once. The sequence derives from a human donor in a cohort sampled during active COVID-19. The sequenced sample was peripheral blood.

The CDR3 sequence is CASRNREDTEAFF. As DNA, the CDR3 is TGTGCCAGCAGAAACAGGGAAGACACTGAAGCTTTCTTT. The rearrangement links TRBV6-5 to TRBJ1-1, with D perhaps matching TRBD1 (6 bases). Germline V CDR1 and CDR2: MNHEY, SVGAGI. Trimming pared 6 bases from V and 3 bases from J, leaving 11 bases between. CDR3 length: 13 amino acids.